The clone carrying this TCR beta chain appeared a few times. MiXCR, run by TCRdb on the RT-PCR reads, gives a single entry per CDR3 protein. The repertoire includes about 680,000 distinct CDR3 sequences, around 14% of them detected once, and just over 3.5% sits in the top ten. Sequenced sample: memory CD4+ T cells from blood. The receptor comes from a female donor in good health, serving as a healthy control.

The CDR3, as DNA: TGCGCCAGCAGTGAGTTATACGGACAGGGGGATTATGGCTACACCTTC. Translation gives CASSELYGQGDYGYTF. The chain recombines TRBV10-2 with TRBJ1-2, with TRBD1 matching over 10 bases. In germline, CDR1 is WSHSY, CDR2 SAAADI. The CDR3 consists of 16 residues. V lost 1 base to trimming and J lost 5 bases; unmatched junction nucleotides: 7.